This T cell receptor beta chain comes out of a study of shared clonotypes between healthy human individuals. Study summary: The study used three CD4 naive, three CD4 memory, two CD8 naive and one CD8 memory plate per donor.

The CDR3 has 14 amino acids. The V end was cut by 2 bases, the J end by 0 bases, with 6 bases between. From germline, CDR1 is ENHRY and CDR2 SYGVKD. Sorted subsets were amplified in replicate PCRs using approximately 0.2 ug DNA, 32,000 or so T cell genomes. Sequencing was performed with immunoSEQ multiplex PCR; in TCRdb, only in-frame clones are kept and a portion is missing. The sample shows 2 million to 2.5 million clones, approximately 96% of them seen only once. CD4+ cells yielded CD45RA+ naive and CD45RA-negative memory subsets. The sequencing input was naive CD4+ T cells sorted from blood. The subset is: CD45RA+ positively selected. The source of this sequence is a man between 18 and 35 years old in good health. The rearrangement uses TRBV10-3 and TRBJ2-3; D unresolved. CDR3 in amino acids: CAISEGFSTDTQYF. The CDR3 DNA follows: TGTGCCATCAGTGAGGGGTTCAGCACAGATACGCAGTATTTT.